This T cell receptor beta chain was captured by sequencing in a study of cytomegalovirus exposure and HLA in healthy donors. J was trimmed by 3 bases and V by 5 bases; bases with no gene match: 2. Germline lookup yields CDR1 SGHAT and CDR2 FQNNGV. CDR3 length: 13 residues. Use of 60 Vbeta and 13 Jbeta primers characterized the PCR. Some clones are missing from TCRdb's copy, which holds only in-frame ones; the method was immunoSEQ multiplex PCR. This sample carries roughly 100,000 clones, about 80% of them seen once, and the ten largest clones take roughly 6%. The genes are TRBV11-2 and TRBJ1-2; 8 nucleotides agree with TRBD1. Sequencing was carried out using PBMCs. This receptor was taken from a man between 60 and 75 years old in good health and CMV-seropositive. CDR3 in DNA: TGTGCCAGCAGCCTGACAGGGGACTATGGCTACACCTTC. It encodes CASSLTGDYGYTF.